This T cell receptor (beta chain) was identified in a study of OX40 agonist ivuxolimab in advanced cancers. Study as a whole: Patients were given ivuxolimab, an antibody that agonizes OX40 (CD134).

The CDR3 runs 15 residues. Germline V gives CDR1 SGHRS, CDR2 YFSETQ. The ends were cut back, 3 bases at V and 2 bases at J, with 11 bases in the middle. Prior autoimmune disease or systemic immunosuppression barred patients. Study findings and constraints: With doses of 0.1 to 3.0 mg/kg, CD4+ and CD8+ blood T cells had undergone clonal expansion by week 6. CD8+ T cells were the subset that, on average, had more expanded clones than CD4+.

A word on this clone: Its cognate antigen is unknown.

Assay: immunoSEQ multiplex PCR; the TCRdb copy retains only in-frame clones and omits some. The sample yields some 70,000 clones, 91% seen once. The chain combines TRBV5-1 with TRBJ1-4, with TRBD1 as a possible D gene (5 bases). The sequencing here drew on CD4+ or CD8+ T cells sorted from blood, taken in a trial of the OX40 agonist ivuxolimab. The sequence was obtained from an adult with an advanced solid tumor such as melanoma, head and neck, liver or kidney cancer. CDR3 protein: CASSSTGGTNEKLFF. CDR3 coding DNA: TGCGCCAGCAGCTCTACGGGGGGGACTAATGAAAAACTGTTTTTT.